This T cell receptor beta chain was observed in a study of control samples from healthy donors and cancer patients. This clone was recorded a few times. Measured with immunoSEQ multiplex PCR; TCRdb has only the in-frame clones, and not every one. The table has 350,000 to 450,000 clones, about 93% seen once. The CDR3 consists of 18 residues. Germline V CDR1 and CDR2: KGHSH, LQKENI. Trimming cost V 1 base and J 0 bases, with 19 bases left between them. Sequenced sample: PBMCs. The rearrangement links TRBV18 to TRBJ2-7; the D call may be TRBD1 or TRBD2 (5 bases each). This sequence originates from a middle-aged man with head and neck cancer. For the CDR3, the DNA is TGTGCCAGCTCACCACTCCGGGGAAACCAGGGTAGCTCCTACGAGCAGTACTTC. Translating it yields CASSPLRGNQGSSYEQYF.